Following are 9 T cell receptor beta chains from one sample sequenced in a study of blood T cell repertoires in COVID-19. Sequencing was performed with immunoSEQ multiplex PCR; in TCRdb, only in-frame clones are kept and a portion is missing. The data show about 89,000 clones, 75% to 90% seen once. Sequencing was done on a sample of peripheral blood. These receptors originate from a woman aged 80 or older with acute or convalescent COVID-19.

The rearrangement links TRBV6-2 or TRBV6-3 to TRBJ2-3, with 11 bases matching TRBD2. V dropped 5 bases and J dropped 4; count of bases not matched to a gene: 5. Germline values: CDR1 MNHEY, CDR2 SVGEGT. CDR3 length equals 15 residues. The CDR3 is CASSQGTSGSDTQYF. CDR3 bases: TGTGCCAGCAGTCAAGGGACTAGCGGATCAGATACGCAGTATTTT.

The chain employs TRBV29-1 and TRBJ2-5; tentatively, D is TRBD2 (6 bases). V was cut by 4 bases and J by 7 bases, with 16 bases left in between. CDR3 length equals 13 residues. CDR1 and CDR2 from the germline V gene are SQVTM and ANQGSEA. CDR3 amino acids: CSVGATGSATQYF. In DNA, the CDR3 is TGCAGCGTTGGGGCTACCGGGAGTGCGACCCAGTACTTC.

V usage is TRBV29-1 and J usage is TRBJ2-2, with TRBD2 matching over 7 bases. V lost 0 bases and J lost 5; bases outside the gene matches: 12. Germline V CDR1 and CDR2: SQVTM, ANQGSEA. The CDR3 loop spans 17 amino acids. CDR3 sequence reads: CSVEDWRGGAGTGELFF. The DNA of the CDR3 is TGCAGCGTTGAAGATTGGAGGGGAGGGGCTGGGACCGGGGAGCTGTTTTTT.

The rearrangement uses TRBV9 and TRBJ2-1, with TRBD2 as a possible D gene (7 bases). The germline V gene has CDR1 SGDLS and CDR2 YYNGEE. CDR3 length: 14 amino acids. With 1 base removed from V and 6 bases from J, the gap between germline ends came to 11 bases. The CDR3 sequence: CASSVRGGGNEQFF. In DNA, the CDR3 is TGTGCCAGCAGCGTAAGGGGAGGGGGCAATGAGCAGTTCTTC.

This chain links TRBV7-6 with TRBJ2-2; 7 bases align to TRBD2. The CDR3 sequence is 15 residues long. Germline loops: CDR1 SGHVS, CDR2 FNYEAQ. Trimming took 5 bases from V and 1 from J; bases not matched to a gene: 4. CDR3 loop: CASSPWGGNTGELFF. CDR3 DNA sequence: TGTGCCAGCAGCCCCTGGGGGGGGAACACCGGGGAGCTGTTTTTT.

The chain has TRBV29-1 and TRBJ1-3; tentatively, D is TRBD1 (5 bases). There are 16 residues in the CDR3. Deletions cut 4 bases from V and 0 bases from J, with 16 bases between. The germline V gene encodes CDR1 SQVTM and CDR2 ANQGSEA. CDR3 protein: CSVVPYGGTSGNTIYF. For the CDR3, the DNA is TGCAGCGTTGTACCGTACGGGGGGACCTCTGGAAACACCATATATTTT.

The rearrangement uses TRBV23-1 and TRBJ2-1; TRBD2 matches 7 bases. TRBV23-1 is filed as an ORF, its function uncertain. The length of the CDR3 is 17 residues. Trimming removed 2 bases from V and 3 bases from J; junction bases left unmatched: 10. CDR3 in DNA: TGCGCCAGCAGTCAAGTCGGGGGAGGGTCAGGCTACAATGAGCAGTTCTTC. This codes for CASSQVGGGSGYNEQFF.

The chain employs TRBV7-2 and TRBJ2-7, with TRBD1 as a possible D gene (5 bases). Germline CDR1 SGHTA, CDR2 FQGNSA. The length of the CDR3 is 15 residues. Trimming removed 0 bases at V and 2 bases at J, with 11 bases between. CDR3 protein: CASSLAPDIAYEQYF. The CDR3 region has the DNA TGTGCCAGCAGCTTAGCCCCGGACATCGCCTACGAGCAGTACTTC.

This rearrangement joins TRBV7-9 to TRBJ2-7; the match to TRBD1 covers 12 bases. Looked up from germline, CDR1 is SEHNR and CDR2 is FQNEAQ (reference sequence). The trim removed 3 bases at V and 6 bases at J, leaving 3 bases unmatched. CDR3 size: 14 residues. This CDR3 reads CASSLGTGGSEQYF. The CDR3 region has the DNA TGTGCCAGCAGCTTGGGGACAGGGGGCTCCGAGCAGTACTTC.